This TCR beta chain was identified during a study of T cells in Graves' hyperthyroidism and ophthalmopathy. This clonotype showed up many times. Template material for amplifying TCR beta CDR3 regions consisted of RNA transcripts. The study used the HTBI primer set for a first-round RT-PCR of the TCR CDR3. Via MiXCR, TCRdb re-called the multiplex PCR reads, giving one row per CDR3 protein. Of 140,000 or so distinct CDR3 sequences in the sample, approximately 24% were seen once. V shed 8 bases and J shed 0 bases, with 15 bases lying between them. The CDR3 has 15 amino acids. CDR1 and CDR2 (germline): MDHEN, SYDVKM. Clinical symptoms, serum thyroxine and TRAb, thyroid ultrasound and orbital computed tomography were used for the diagnoses.

The sequencing input was blood. The chain joins TRBV28 to TRBJ2-3; unclear D gene. This receptor was identified in a woman aged 45-60 years with Graves' hyperthyroidism that later progressed to Graves' ophthalmopathy. Here the CDR3 reads CASLPNGPSTDTQYF. The CDR3 DNA reads as TGTGCCAGCCTCCCCAACGGGCCGAGCACAGATACGCAGTATTTT.